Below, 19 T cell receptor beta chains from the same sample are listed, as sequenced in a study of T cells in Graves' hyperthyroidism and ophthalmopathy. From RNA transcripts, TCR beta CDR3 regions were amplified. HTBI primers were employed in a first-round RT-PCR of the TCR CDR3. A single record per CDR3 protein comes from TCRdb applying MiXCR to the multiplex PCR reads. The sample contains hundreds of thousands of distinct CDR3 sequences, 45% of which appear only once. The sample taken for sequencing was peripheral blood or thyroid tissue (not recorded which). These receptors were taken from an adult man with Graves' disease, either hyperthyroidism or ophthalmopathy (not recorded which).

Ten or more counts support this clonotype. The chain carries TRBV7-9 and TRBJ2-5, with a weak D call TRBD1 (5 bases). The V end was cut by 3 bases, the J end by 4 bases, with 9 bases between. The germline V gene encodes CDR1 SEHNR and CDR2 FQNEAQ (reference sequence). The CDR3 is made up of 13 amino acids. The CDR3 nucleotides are TGTGCCAGCAGCTTGGGGCGTAGAGAGACCCAGTACTTC. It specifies CASSLGRRETQYF.

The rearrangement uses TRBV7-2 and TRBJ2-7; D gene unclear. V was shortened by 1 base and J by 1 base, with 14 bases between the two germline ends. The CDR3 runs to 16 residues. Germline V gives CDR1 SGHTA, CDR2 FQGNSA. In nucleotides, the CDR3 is TGTGCCAGCAGCTTAGAGGTAGATTTCGGATCCTACGAGCAGTACTTC. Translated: CASSLEVDFGSYEQYF.

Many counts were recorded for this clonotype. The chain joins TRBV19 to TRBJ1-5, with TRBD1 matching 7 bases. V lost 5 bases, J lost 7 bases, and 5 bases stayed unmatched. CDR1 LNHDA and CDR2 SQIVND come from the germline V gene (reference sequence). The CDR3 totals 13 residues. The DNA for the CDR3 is TGTGCCAGTAGTTCGGGACAGTGGCAGCCCCAGCATTTT. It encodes CASSSGQWQPQHF.

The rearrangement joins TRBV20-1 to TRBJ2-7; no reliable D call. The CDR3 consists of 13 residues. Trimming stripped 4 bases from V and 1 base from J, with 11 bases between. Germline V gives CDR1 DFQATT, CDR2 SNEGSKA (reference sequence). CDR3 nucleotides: TGCAGTGCTAATTGGTCCCCATCCTACGAGCAGTACTTC. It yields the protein CSANWSPSYEQYF.

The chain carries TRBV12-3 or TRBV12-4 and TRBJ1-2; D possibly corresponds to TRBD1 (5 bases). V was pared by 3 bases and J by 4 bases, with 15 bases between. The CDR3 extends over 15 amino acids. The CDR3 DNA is TGTGCCAGCAGTTTTCCCCAGGGATCATCCTATGGCTACACCTTC. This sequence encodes CASSFPQGSSYGYTF.

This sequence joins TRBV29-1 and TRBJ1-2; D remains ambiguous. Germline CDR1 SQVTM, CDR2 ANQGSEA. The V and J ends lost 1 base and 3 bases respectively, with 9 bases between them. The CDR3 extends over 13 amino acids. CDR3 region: CSVEGGDYYGYTF. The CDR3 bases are TGCAGCGTTGAAGGGGGTGACTACTATGGCTACACCTTC. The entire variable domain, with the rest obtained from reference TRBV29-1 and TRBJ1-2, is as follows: SAVISQKPSRDICQRGTSLTIQCQVDSQVTMMFWYRQQPGQSLTLIATANQGSEATYESGFVIDKFPISRPNLTFSTLTVSNMSPEDSSIYLCSVEGGDYYGYTFGSGTRLTVV.

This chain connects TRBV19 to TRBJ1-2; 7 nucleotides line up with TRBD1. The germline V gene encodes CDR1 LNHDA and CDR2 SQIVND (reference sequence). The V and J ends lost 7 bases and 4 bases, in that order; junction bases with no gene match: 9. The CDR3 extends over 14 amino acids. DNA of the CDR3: TGTGCCAGTAAAACACAGGGGCCCGGCTATGGCTACACCTTC. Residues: CASKTQGPGYGYTF.

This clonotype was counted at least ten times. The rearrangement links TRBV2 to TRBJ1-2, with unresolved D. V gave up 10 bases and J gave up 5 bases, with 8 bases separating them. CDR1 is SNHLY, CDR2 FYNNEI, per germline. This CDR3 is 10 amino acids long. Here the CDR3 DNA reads TGTGCCACCGTGCGGTATGGCTACACCTTC. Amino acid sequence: CATVRYGYTF.

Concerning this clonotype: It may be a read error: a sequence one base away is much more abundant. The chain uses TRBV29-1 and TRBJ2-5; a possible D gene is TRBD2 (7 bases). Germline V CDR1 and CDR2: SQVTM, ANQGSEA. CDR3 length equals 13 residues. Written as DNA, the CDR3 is TGCAGCGGACGGGGAGGGACACAAGAGACCCAGCACTTC. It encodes CSGRGGTQETQHF.

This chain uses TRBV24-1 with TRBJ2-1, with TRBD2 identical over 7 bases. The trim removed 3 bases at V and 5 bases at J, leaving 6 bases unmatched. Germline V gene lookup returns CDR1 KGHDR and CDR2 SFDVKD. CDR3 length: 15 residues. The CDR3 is CATSDRLAPHNEQFF. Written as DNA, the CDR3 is TGTGCCACCAGTGATCGACTAGCACCTCACAATGAGCAGTTCTTC.

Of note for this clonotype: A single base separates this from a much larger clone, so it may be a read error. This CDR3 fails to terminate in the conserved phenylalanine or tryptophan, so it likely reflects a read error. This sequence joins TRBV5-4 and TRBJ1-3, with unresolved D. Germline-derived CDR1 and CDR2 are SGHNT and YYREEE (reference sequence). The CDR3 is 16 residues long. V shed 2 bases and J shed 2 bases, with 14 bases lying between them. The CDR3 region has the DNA TGTGCCAGCAGCTTAGCGCCGGCAGACGCTGGAAACACCATATATTTA. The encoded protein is CASSLAPADAGNTIYL.

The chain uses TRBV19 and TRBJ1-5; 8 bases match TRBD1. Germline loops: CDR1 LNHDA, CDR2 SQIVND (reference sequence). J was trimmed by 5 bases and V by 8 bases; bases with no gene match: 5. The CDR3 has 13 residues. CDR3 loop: CASVGQADQPQHF. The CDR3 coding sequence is TGTGCCAGTGTGGGACAGGCTGATCAGCCCCAGCATTTT.

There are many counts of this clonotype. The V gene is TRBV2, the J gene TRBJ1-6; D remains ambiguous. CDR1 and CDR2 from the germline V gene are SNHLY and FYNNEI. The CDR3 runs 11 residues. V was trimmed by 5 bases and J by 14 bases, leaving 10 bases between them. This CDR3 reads CASSKGSTLHF. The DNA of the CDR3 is TGTGCCAGCAGTAAGGGTTCTACCCTCCACTTT.

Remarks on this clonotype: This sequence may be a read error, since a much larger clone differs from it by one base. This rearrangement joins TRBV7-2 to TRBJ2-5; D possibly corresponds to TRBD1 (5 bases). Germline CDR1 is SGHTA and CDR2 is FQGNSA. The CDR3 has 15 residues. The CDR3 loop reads CASSLVSQGRETQHF. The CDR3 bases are TGTGCCAGCAGCTTAGTTTCCCAGGGCCGAGAGACCCAGCACTTC.

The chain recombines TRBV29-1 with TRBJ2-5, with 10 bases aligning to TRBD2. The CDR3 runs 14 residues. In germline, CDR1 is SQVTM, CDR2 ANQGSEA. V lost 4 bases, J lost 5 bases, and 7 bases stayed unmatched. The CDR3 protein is CSVVSSGSLETQYF. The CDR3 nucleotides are TGCAGCGTTGTGTCTAGCGGGAGTTTGGAGACCCAGTACTTC. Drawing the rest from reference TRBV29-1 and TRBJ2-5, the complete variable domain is SAVISQKPSRDICQRGTSLTIQCQVDSQVTMMFWYRQQPGQSLTLIATANQGSEATYESGFVIDKFPISRPNLTFSTLTVSNMSPEDSSIYLCSVVSSGSLETQYFGPGTRLLVL.

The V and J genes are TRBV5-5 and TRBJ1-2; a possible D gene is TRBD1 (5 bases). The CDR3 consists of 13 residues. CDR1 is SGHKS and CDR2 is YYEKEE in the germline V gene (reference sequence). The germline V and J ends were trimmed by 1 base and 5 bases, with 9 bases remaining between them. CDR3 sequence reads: CASSLPTAYGYTF. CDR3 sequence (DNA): TGTGCCAGCAGCTTGCCGACAGCTTATGGCTACACCTTC.

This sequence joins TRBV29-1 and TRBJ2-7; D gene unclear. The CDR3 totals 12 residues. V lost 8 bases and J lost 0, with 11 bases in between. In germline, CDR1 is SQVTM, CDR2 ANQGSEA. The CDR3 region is CSLDRHSYEQYF. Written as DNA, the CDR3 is TGCAGCTTAGATCGCCACTCCTACGAGCAGTACTTC.

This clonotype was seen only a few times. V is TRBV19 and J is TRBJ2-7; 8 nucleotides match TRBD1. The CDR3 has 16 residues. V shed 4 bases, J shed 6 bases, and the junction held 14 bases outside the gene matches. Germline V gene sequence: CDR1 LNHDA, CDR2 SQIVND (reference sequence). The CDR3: CASSTTPGTGTPEQYF. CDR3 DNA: TGTGCCAGTAGTACTACTCCCGGGACAGGAACCCCCGAGCAGTACTTC.

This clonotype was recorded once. The CDR3 nucleotides read TGCAGCGTTGAGGGAGGGGGAAAACTGTTTTTT. This gives the protein CSVEGGGKLFF. The rearrangement joins TRBV29-1 to TRBJ1-4; D might be TRBD1 (6 bases). There are 11 residues in the CDR3. Germline CDR1 is SQVTM and CDR2 is ANQGSEA. V was shortened by 3 bases and J by 10 bases, with 9 bases between the two germline ends.